The 19 T cell receptor beta chains reported below all come from one sample, sequenced in a study of cytomegalovirus exposure and HLA in healthy donors. Both 60 Vbeta primers and 13 Jbeta primers went into the PCR. The table came from immunoSEQ multiplex PCR; TCRdb's copy has only in-frame clones and leaves some out. Altogether fewer than 120,000 clones are present, roughly 86% being singletons, with the ten largest covering around 2%. The sample comprised PBMCs. These TCRs come from a middle-aged man in good health and CMV-seronegative.

V usage is TRBV13 and J usage is TRBJ2-5; possible D gene TRBD2, 6 bases. V lost 2 bases to trimming and J lost 7 bases, with 17 bases between them. Per the germline V gene, CDR1 is PRHDT and CDR2 is FYEKMQ (reference sequence). The CDR3 has 15 residues. The chain's CDR3 is CASSLRDFLGSTQYF. In nucleotides, the CDR3 is TGTGCCAGCAGCTTACGGGACTTCCTTGGGTCGACCCAGTACTTC.

This chain connects TRBV10-3 to TRBJ2-3; 9 nucleotides line up with TRBD2. CDR1 and CDR2 (germline): ENHRY, SYGVKD. The CDR3 runs to 19 residues. V lost 0 bases to trimming and J lost 2 bases; unmatched junction nucleotides: 12. CDR3 sequence: CAISESLGASGVNTDTQYF. CDR3 sequence (DNA): TGTGCCATCAGTGAGTCGCTAGGGGCTAGCGGGGTGAACACAGATACGCAGTATTTT.

This chain uses TRBV12-1 with TRBJ1-3; the D call in the table, TRBD1, was not verified against the DNA. TRBV12-1 has pseudogene status. The CDR3 runs 15 residues. The CDR3 coding sequence is TGTGCCAGCAGCCCGGACAGGAGCTCTGGAAACACCATATATTTT. Its protein product is CASSPDRSSGNTIYF.

The chain combines TRBV7-9 with TRBJ1-1, with 10 bases fitting TRBD1. Germline CDR1 reads SEHNR; CDR2 reads FQNEAQ (reference sequence). This CDR3 spans 14 amino acids. V lost 3 bases, J lost 5 bases, and 3 bases stayed unmatched. The CDR3 sequence is CASSFGTGETEAFF. CDR3 bases: TGTGCCAGCAGCTTCGGGACAGGGGAAACTGAAGCTTTCTTT.

This clone was recorded a few times. The chain's CDR3 is CASSLGRGQPQHF. CDR3 nucleotide sequence: TGTGCCAGCAGCTTAGGTCGGGGTCAGCCCCAGCATTTT. The rearrangement links TRBV7-2 to TRBJ1-5; no firm D call. This CDR3 is built from 13 residues. The germline V gene has CDR1 SGHTA and CDR2 FQGNSA. Trimming removed 1 base at V and 6 bases at J, with 7 bases between.

The chain employs TRBV13 and TRBJ2-7; TRBD2 matches at 13 bases. The CDR3 consists of 14 residues. J lost 6 bases, V lost 7 bases, and 6 bases had no gene match. Germline assignment: CDR1 PRHDT and CDR2 FYEKMQ (reference sequence). The CDR3 sequence is CASKEGLAGLEQYF. In DNA, the CDR3 is TGTGCCAGCAAAGAGGGACTAGCGGGGCTCGAGCAGTACTTC.

The chain links TRBV11-2 to TRBJ1-6; 8 bases fit TRBD1. Germline V gene sequence: CDR1 SGHAT, CDR2 FQNNGV. The CDR3 totals 13 residues. V lost 6 bases and J lost 9; bases outside the gene matches: 4. The CDR3 protein is CASSDRGLSPLHF. In DNA form, the CDR3 reads TGTGCCAGCAGTGACAGGGGACTTTCACCCCTCCACTTT.

The chain uses TRBV5-3 and TRBJ2-7, with D perhaps matching TRBD1 (6 bases). TRBV5-3 carries the ORF label, with uncertain function. The CDR3 length is 14 residues. The V and J ends lost 4 bases and 2 bases respectively, with 13 bases between them. The CDR3 nucleotides are TGTGCCAGAAGCACAGGGTCCGAGGCCTACGAGCAGTACTTC. Translated, it gives CARSTGSEAYEQYF.

This chain links TRBV6-1 with TRBJ2-5, with D possibly being TRBD1 (6 bases). Germline lookup yields CDR1 MNHNS and CDR2 SASEGT. Trimming took 3 bases from V and 5 from J, leaving 13 bases between them. This CDR3 is 14 amino acids long. For the CDR3, the DNA is TGTGCCAGCAGTGATGCAGGGGCCGGTGAGACCCAGTACTTC. Protein product: CASSDAGAGETQYF.

This chain links TRBV28 with TRBJ1-6, with TRBD1 identical over 8 bases. J gave up 12 bases and V 3 bases, and 7 bases lay outside the gene matches. The germline gives CDR1 MDHEN, CDR2 SYDVKM. The CDR3 consists of 14 residues. The CDR3 coding sequence is TGTGCCAGCAGTTTCCCCCAGGGGGCTAAACCCCTCCACTTT. Its translation: CASSFPQGAKPLHF.

The genes are TRBV28 and TRBJ2-7; 9 nucleotides align to TRBD1. Trimming at V came to 6 bases and at J to 4 bases, leaving 4 bases not matched to a gene. The CDR3 contains 13 residues. Germline V gene sequence: CDR1 MDHEN, CDR2 SYDVKM. The CDR3 DNA reads TGTGCCAGCAGCGAGGGACAGGGATACGAGCAGTACTTC. It is translated as CASSEGQGYEQYF. The complete variable domain, with remaining parts taken from reference TRBV28 and TRBJ2-7, reads DVKVTQSSRYLVKRTGEKVFLECVQDMDHENMFWYRQDPGLGLRLIYFSYDVKMKEKGDIPEGYSVSREKKERFSLILESASTNQTSMYLCASSEGQGYEQYFGPGTRLTVT.

CDR3 coding DNA: TGCGCCAGCAGCTTGCCGGGACAGGGTTCGTACGAGCAGTACTTC. Its protein product is CASSLPGQGSYEQYF. The J gene is TRBJ2-7, the V gene TRBV5-1, with 9 bases matching TRBD1. This CDR3 comprises 15 residues. Germline V gene data show CDR1 as SGHRS and CDR2 as YFSETQ. V shed 1 base, J shed 4 bases, and the junction held 6 bases outside the gene matches.

V gene TRBV7-6 combines with J gene TRBJ1-6; the D gene is possibly TRBD1 (6 bases). Germline CDR1 and CDR2: SGHVS and FNYEAQ. The CDR3 has 15 amino acids. Trimming cost V 5 bases and J 8 bases, with 16 bases left between them. This CDR3 is CASSQLTGPDSPLHF. CDR3 in DNA: TGTGCCAGCAGCCAACTAACAGGGCCCGATTCACCCCTCCACTTT. Drawing the rest from reference TRBV7-6 and TRBJ1-6, the complete variable domain is GAGVSQSPRYKVTKRGQDVALRCDPISGHVSLYWYRQALGQGPEFLTYFNYEAQQDKSGLPNDRFSAERPEGSISTLTIQRTEQRDSAMYRCASSQLTGPDSPLHFGNGTRLTVT.

The chain is built from TRBV7-9 and TRBJ1-1; a weak D match, TRBD1 (6 bases). Germline CDR1 reads SEHNR; CDR2 reads FQNEAQ (reference sequence). The CDR3 extends over 15 amino acids. Trimming shortened V by 5 bases and J by 1 base, and 14 bases separated the two germline ends. CDR3 sequence reads: CASSVRAGENTEAFF. The CDR3 region has the DNA TGTGCCAGCAGCGTCCGGGCAGGGGAGAACACTGAAGCTTTCTTT.

V gene TRBV15 combines with J gene TRBJ2-1, with 11 bases that match TRBD1. Losses at the gene ends were 1 base for V and 8 bases for J; bases not matched to a gene: 10. The CDR3 loop spans 17 amino acids. Per germline, CDR1 LNHNV and CDR2 YYDKDF (reference sequence). CDR3 in amino acids: CATSRAEGQGGFHEQFF. The DNA of the CDR3 is TGTGCCACCAGCAGAGCCGAGGGACAGGGGGGGTTTCATGAGCAGTTCTTC.

This clone has only one observation. The chain combines TRBV19 with TRBJ1-5, with 7 bases that match TRBD1. Unmatched junction bases numbered 4, after V lost 5 bases and J lost 6 bases. Germline V gene sequence: CDR1 LNHDA, CDR2 SQIVND (reference sequence). The CDR3 has 13 residues. The CDR3 nucleotides read TGTGCCAGTAGTCAGGCAGGGGGTCAGCCCCAGCATTTT. Translating gives CASSQAGGQPQHF.

A single count supports this clone. The J gene is TRBJ2-7, the V gene TRBV7-9, with D possibly TRBD2 on 6 matching bases. Germline-derived CDR1 and CDR2 are SEHNR and FQNEAQ (reference sequence). Trimming shortened V by 4 bases and J by 6 bases, and 19 bases separated the two germline ends. The CDR3 extends over 15 amino acids. CDR3 in amino acids: CASSSLAGQKAEQYF. For the CDR3, the DNA is TGTGCCAGCAGCTCCTTGGCGGGGCAGAAGGCCGAGCAGTACTTC.

J is TRBJ1-1 and V is TRBV5-1, with 7 positions matching TRBD1. The CDR3 contains 16 residues. After removal of 5 bases from V and 0 bases from J, the junction contained 10 bases not matched to a gene. CDR1 and CDR2 from the germline V gene are SGHRS and YFSETQ. CDR3 sequence: CASSSTGALLNTEAFF. The CDR3 DNA follows: TGCGCCAGCAGTTCCACAGGGGCCCTTTTGAACACTGAAGCTTTCTTT.

V and J are TRBV6-1 and TRBJ1-6; 8 nucleotides match TRBD1. V lost 5 bases to trimming and J lost 7 bases; unmatched junction nucleotides: 7. Germline values: CDR1 MNHNS, CDR2 SASEGT. The CDR3 consists of 15 residues. CDR3 sequence (DNA): TGTGCCAGCAGTTTGAACGGACAGGGAAATTCACCCCTCCACTTT. Residues: CASSLNGQGNSPLHF.